Listed below are T cell receptor beta chains from one sample, sequenced in a study of early T cells in non-severe SARS-CoV-2 infection. MiXCR was run by TCRdb on the 5' RACE reads, yielding one entry per CDR3 protein. The repertoire consists of 60,000 to 90,000 distinct CDR3 sequences, with about 17% occurring once and the leading ten covering about 3.1%. Input material: whole blood. Receptor source: an adult who was a healthcare worker with PCR-confirmed SARS-CoV-2 infection or an uninfected control (not recorded which). Each CDR3 is given with its conserved first and last residue. The order of the fields is D gene, clone size, CDR3 length, J gene, V gene, CDR3 DNA, CDR3 protein. D genes are given only for firm matches. Not all rows give a size; the values are once, few, many and, for expanded clones, a class.

. . 13 TRBJ1-4 TRBV20-1 TGCAGTGCTAGAGATGGGGCAAGTTGGAAACTGTTTTTT CSARDGASWKLFF
TRBD1 . 14 TRBJ1-1 TRBV5-4 TGTGCCAGCAGCACGGGACAGAAGAACACTGAAGCTTTCTTT CASSTGQKNTEAFF
. . 19 TRBJ2-1 TRBV14 TGTGCCAGCAGCCCGTCCCTGGTCACGGGGGCAGGGATATACAATGAGCAGTTCTTC CASSPSLVTGAGIYNEQFF
TRBD2 few 15 TRBJ2-3 TRBV20-1 TGCAGTGCTATAGGCGGGAGGGGCGTCCCAGATACGCAGTATTTT CSAIGGRGVPDTQYF
. . 15 TRBJ2-2 TRBV7-3 TGTGCCAGCAGCTTCGGAGGGGACAACACCGGGGAGCTGTTTTTT CASSFGGDNTGELFF
TRBD2 . 15 TRBJ2-7 TRBV7-6 TGTGCCAGCAGCCCCTCGAGGACTAGGGGCTACGAGCAGTACTTC CASSPSRTRGYEQYF
TRBD1 . 13 TRBJ1-2 TRBV3-1 TGTGCCAGCAGCCATCGGACAGGGGACGGCTACACCTTC CASSHRTGDGYTF
. . 13 TRBJ2-7 TRBV30 TGTGCCTGGAATGGACGGGGACCCTACGAGCAGTACTTC CAWNGRGPYEQYF
. . 14 TRBJ2-7 TRBV7-9 TGTGCCAGCAGCCCATGGGACGGCTCCTACGAGCAGTACTTC CASSPWDGSYEQYF
. few 15 TRBJ1-1 TRBV5-1 TGCGCCAGCAGCTTGGGGTCCGGGGCGAACACTGAAGCTTTCTTT CASSLGSGANTEAFF
TRBD1 . 17 TRBJ2-7 TRBV5-1 TGCGCCAGCAGCTTGGGCCAGGGGGCTATCCTATTAAGCAAGCAGTACTTC CASSLGQGAILLSKQYF
TRBD1 . 14 TRBJ2-5 TRBV7-8 TGTGCCAGCAGCCTCCCGACAGGGACGGCGACCCAGTACTTC CASSLPTGTATQYF
. few 13 TRBJ1-1 TRBV30 TGTGCCTGGAGTGTACTGTCTAACACTGAAGCTTTCTTT CAWSVLSNTEAFF
TRBD2 few 16 TRBJ2-3 TRBV6-5 TGTGCCAGCAGTTTGGGACTAGCGGTCACCACAGATACGCAGTATTTT CASSLGLAVTTDTQYF
. . 11 TRBJ1-4 TRBV7-9 TGTGCCAGCAGCTTTAATGAAAAACTGTTTTTT CASSFNEKLFF
TRBD2 . 16 TRBJ2-2 TRBV2 TGTGCCAGCAGTGGAGCGGGAAAGGGGAACACCGGGGAGCTGTTTTTT CASSGAGKGNTGELFF
. few 15 TRBJ1-1 TRBV14 TGTGCCAGCAGCCCACAAGGGGTTTCGAACACTGAAGCTTTCTTT CASSPQGVSNTEAFF
. few 14 TRBJ2-4 TRBV4-1 TGCGCCAGCAGTACAGGGTTAGCCAAAAACATTCAGTACTTC CASSTGLAKNIQYF
TRBD1 few 15 TRBJ1-5 TRBV5-1 TGCGCCAGCAGCCCGGGGACAGTCCAAGATCAGCCCCAGCATTTT CASSPGTVQDQPQHF
. . 14 TRBJ2-7 TRBV6-6 TGTGCCAGCAGTCCGGTTTCGGGTGCCTACGAGCAGTACTTC CASSPVSGAYEQYF
. once 13 TRBJ1-6 TRBV6-6 TGTGCCAGCAGTTACCCGGATAATTCACCCCTCCACTTT CASSYPDNSPLHF
. few 14 TRBJ2-1 TRBV19 TGTGCCAGTAGTATGTTTGGCAGCGGCGATGAGCAGTTCTTC CASSMFGSGDEQFF
. . 11 TRBJ2-7 TRBV19 TGTGCCAGTAGTTCCGGACGCGAGCAGTACTTC CASSSGREQYF
. few 15 TRBJ2-1 TRBV11-1 TGTGCCAGCAGCTTAGCGGGAGGCCCGGCGGATGAGCAGTTCTTC CASSLAGGPADEQFF
. . 17 TRBJ2-4 TRBV11-2 TGTGCCAGCAGCTTGACACCAATGAGTGTAGCCAAAAACATTCAGTACTTC CASSLTPMSVAKNIQYF
. few 16 TRBJ2-1 TRBV5-4 TGTGCCAGCAGCCGACACGGGGCGGACTCCTACAATGAGCAGTTCTTC CASSRHGADSYNEQFF
. . 15 TRBJ2-2 TRBV9 TGTGCCAGCAGCGTAGCTGTCAGAACCACCGGGGAGCTGTTTTTT CASSVAVRTTGELFF
. . 15 TRBJ2-3 TRBV12-3/TRBV12-4 TGTGCCAGCACCCCACGGGGATTGAGCACAGATACGCAGTATTTT CASTPRGLSTDTQYF
TRBD2 . 12 TRBJ2-3 TRBV20-1 TGCAGTGCTCGGGAGGGTTCGTATACGCAGTATTTT CSAREGSYTQYF
TRBD2 few 14 TRBJ2-7 TRBV12-3/TRBV12-4 TGTGCCAGCAGTCGAAGCGGGGGCACCTACGAGCAGTACTTC CASSRSGGTYEQYF